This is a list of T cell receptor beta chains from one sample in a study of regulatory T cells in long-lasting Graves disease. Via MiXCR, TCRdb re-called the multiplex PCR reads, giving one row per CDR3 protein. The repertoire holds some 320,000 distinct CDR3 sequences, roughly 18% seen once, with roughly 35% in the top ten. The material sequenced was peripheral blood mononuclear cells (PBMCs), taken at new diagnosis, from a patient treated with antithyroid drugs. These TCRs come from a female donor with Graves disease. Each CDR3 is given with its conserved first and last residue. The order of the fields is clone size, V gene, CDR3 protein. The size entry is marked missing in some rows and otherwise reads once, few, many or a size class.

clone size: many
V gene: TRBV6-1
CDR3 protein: CASSDTGRLLNYGYTF

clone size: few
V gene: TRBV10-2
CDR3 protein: CASSDHGTLSNQPQHF

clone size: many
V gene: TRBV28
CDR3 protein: CASSHTSGRRTDTQYF

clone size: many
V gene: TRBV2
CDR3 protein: CASSGHEGHQVSDF

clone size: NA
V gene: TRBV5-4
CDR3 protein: CASSPTPPLLAGDHNEQFF

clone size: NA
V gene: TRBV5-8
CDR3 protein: CASDDRNSYEQYF

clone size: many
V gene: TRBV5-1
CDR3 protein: CASSWKEDRGGMNTEAFF

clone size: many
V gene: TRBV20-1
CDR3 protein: CSARTGWRQYF

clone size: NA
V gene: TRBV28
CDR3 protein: CASSLWSVNQPQHF

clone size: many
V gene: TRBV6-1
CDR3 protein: CASSTQGPTEAFF

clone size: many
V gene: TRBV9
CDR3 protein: CASSVDATNEKLFF

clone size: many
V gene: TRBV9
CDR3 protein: CASSVAQRTTYNEQFF

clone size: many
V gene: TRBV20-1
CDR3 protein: CSARGRVFSYNEQFF

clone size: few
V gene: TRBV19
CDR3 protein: CASSAYRDSPYGYTF

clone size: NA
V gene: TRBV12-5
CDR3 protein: CASGLVQGAYIYNEQFF

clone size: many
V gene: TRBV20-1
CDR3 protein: CSARMGQVNTEAFF

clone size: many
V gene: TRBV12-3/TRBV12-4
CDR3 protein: CASSIRKETQYF

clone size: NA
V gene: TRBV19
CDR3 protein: CASSIDLLTGYGYTF

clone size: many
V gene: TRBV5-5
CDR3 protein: CASSHHGTSGVSSYEQYF

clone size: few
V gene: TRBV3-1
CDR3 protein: CASSQGFGFTDTQYF

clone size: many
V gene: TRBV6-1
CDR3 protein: CASSVAGSVNEQFF

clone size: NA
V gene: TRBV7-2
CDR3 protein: CASSLHSGRTEAFF

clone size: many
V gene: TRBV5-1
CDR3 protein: CASSLVAGVNTDTQYF

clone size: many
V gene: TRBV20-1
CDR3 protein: CSARDTDSTDTQYF